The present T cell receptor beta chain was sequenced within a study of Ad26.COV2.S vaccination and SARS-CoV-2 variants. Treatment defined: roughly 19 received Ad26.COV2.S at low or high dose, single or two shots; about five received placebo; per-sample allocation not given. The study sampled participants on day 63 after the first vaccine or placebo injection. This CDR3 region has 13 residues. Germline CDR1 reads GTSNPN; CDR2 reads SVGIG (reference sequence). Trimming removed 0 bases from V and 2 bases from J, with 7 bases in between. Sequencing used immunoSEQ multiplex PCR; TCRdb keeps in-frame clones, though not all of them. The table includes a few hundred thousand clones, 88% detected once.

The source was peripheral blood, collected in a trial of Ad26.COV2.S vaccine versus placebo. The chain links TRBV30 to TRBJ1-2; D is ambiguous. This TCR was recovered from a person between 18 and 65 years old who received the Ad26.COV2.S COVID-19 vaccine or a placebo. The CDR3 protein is CAWSVSQNYGYTF. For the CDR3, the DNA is TGTGCCTGGAGTGTCTCACAGAACTATGGCTACACCTTC.